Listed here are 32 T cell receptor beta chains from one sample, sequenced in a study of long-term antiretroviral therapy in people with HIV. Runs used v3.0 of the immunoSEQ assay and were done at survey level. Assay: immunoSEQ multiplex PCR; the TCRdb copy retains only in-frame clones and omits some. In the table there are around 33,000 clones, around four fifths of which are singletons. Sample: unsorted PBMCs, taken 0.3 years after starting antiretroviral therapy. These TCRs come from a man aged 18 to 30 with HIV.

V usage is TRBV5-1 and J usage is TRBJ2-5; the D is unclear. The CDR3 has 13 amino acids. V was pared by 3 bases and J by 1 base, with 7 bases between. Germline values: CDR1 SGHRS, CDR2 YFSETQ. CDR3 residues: CASSSGTQETQYF. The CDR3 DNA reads TGCGCCAGCAGCTCCGGAACCCAAGAGACCCAGTACTTC.

Here the CDR3 DNA reads TGTGCCAGCGGGGTGATGAAGGTCGATGAAAAACTGTTTTTT. This sequence encodes CASGVMKVDEKLFF. V gene TRBV6-8 combines with J gene TRBJ1-4, with no clear D. The CDR3 loop spans 14 amino acids. V was shortened by 8 bases and J by 6 bases, with 16 bases between the two germline ends. Germline CDR1 MNHGY, CDR2 SAAAGT.

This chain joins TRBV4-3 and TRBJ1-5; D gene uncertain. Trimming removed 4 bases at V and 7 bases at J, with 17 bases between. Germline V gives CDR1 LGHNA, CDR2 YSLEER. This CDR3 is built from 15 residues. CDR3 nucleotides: TGCGCCAGCAGCCCCAGTGTGGATATCTTACAGCCCCAGCATTTT. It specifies CASSPSVDILQPQHF.

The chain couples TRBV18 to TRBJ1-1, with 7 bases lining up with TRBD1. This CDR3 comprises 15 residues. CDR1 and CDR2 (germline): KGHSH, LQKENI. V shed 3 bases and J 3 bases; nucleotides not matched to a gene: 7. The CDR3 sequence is CASSPRQGEYTEAFF. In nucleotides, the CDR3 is TGTGCCAGCTCACCCAGACAGGGAGAGTACACTGAAGCTTTCTTT.

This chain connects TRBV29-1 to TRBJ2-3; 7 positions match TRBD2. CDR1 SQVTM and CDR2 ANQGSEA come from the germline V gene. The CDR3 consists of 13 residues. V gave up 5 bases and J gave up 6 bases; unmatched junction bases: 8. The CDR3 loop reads CSVPGLVRDTQYF. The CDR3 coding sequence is TGCAGCGTTCCTGGACTAGTCAGGGATACGCAGTATTTT.

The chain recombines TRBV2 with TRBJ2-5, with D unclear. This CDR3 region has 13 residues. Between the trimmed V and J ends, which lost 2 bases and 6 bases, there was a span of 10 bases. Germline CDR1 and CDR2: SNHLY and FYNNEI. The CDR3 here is CASSETARKTQYF. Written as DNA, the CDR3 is TGTGCCAGCAGTGAAACGGCACGGAAGACCCAGTACTTC.

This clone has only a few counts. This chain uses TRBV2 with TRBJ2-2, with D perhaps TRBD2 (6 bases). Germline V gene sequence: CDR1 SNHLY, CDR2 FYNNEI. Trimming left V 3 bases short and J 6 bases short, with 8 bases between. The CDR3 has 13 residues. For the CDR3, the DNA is TGTGCCAGCAGTGAGTCGGGGGCCGGGGAGCTGTTTTTT. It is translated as CASSESGAGELFF.

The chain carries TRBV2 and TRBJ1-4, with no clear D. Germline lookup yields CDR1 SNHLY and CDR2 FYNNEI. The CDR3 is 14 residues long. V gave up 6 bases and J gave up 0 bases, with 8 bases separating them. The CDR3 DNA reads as TGTGCCAGCAGAGAGGGTTCAACTAATGAAAAACTGTTTTTT. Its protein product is CASREGSTNEKLFF.

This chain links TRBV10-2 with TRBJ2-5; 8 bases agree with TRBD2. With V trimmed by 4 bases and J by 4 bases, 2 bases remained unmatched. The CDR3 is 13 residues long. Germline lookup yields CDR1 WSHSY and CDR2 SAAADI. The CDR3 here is CASSGAGGETQYF. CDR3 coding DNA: TGCGCCAGCAGTGGTGCGGGGGGAGAGACCCAGTACTTC.

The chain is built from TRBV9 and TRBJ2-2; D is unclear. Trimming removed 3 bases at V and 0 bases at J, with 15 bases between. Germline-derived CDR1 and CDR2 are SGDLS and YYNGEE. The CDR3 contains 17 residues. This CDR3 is CASSAPPRAANTGELFF. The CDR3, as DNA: TGTGCCAGCAGCGCCCCTCCTAGGGCCGCGAACACCGGGGAGCTGTTTTTT.

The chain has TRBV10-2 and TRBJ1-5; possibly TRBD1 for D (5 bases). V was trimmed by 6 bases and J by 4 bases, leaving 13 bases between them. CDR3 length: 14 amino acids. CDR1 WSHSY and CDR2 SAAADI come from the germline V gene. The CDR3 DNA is TGCGCCAGCAGCGGTTCTCAGGGAAATCAGCCCCAGCATTTT. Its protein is CASSGSQGNQPQHF.

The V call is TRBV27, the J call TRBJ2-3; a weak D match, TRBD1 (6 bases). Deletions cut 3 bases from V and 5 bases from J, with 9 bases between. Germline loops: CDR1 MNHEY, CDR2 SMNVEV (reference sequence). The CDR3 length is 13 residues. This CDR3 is CASSFRGGDTQYF. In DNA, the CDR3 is TGTGCCAGCAGTTTTCGAGGGGGAGATACGCAGTATTTT.

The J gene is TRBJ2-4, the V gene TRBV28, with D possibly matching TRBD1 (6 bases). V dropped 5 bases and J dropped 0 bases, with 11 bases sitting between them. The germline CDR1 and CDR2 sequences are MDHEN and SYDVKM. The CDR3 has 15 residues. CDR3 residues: CASSVNRAAKNIQYF. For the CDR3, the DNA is TGTGCCAGCAGTGTTAACAGGGCAGCCAAAAACATTCAGTACTTC.

For the CDR3, the DNA is TGTGCCAGCAGCGGGTTGGGAATTGGGGAAGAGACCCAGTACTTC. It codes for CASSGLGIGEETQYF. V is TRBV2 and J is TRBJ2-5; D gene unclear. The CDR3 covers 15 residues. V dropped 6 bases and J dropped 3 bases, with 17 bases sitting between them. In germline, CDR1 is SNHLY, CDR2 FYNNEI.

CDR3 sequence: CASRLRGARGNTIYF. In DNA form, the CDR3 reads TGTGCCAGCAGGCTTCGGGGGGCGCGGGGAAACACCATATATTTT. The rearrangement uses TRBV2 and TRBJ1-3; maybe TRBD1 (6 bases). The CDR3 is 15 amino acids. V was shortened by 6 bases and J by 4 bases, with 16 bases between the two germline ends. CDR1 SNHLY and CDR2 FYNNEI come from the germline V gene.

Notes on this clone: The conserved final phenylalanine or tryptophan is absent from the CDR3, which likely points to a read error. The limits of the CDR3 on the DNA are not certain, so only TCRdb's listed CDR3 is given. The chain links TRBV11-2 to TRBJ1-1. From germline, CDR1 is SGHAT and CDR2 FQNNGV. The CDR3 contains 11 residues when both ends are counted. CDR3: CASSLGGGAGL.

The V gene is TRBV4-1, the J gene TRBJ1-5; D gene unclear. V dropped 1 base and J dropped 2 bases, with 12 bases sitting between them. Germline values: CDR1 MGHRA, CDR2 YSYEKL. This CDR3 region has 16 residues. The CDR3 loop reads CASSQGAPGGNQPQHF. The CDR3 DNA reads TGCGCCAGCAGCCAAGGGGCGCCTGGGGGCAATCAGCCCCAGCATTTT.

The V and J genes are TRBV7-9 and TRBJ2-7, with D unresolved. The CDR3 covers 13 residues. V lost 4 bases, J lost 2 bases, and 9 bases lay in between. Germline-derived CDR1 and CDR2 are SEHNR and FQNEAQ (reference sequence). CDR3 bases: TGTGCCAGCAGCTCGTACAGCACCTACGAGCAGTACTTC. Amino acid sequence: CASSSYSTYEQYF.

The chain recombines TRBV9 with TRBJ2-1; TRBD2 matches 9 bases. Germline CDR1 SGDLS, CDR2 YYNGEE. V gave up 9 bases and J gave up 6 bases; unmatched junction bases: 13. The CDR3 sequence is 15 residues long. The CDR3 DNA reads TGTGCCATCTTACCGGGACTAGCTTTTGGCAATGAGCAGTTCTTC. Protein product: CAILPGLAFGNEQFF.

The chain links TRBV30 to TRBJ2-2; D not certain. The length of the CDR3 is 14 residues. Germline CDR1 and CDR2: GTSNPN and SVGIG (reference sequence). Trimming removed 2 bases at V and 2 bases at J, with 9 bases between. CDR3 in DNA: TGTGCCTGGAGTTCAGGCTACAACACCGGGGAGCTGTTTTTT. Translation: CAWSSGYNTGELFF.

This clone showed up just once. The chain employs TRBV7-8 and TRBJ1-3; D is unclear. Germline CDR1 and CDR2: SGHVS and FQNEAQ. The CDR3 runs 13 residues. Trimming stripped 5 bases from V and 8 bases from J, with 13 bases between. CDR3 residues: CASSPVRADTIYF. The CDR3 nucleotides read TGTGCCAGCAGCCCGGTGAGGGCGGACACCATATATTTT.

CDR3 nucleotide sequence: TGTGCCAGCAGCTTAACAGGGGCTAGCACAGATACGCAGTATTTT. Amino acid sequence: CASSLTGASTDTQYF. The gene calls are TRBV7-3 and TRBJ2-3; perhaps TRBD1 as D (5 bases). Trimming stripped 0 bases from V and 0 bases from J, with 7 bases between. Germline lookup yields CDR1 SGHTA and CDR2 FQGTGA. The CDR3 is made up of 15 amino acids.

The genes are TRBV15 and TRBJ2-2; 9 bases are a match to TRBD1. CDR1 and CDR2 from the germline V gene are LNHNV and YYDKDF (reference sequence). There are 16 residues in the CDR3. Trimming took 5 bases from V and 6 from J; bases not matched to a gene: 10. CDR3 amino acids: CATSGWDRDPSGELFF. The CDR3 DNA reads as TGTGCCACCAGCGGGTGGGACAGGGATCCTTCCGGGGAGCTGTTTTTT.

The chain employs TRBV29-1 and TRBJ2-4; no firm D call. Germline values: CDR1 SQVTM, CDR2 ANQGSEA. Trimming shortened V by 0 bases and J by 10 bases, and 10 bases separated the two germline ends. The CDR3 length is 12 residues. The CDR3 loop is CSVEDPSAIQYF. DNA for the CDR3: TGCAGCGTTGAAGATCCCTCGGCTATTCAGTACTTC.

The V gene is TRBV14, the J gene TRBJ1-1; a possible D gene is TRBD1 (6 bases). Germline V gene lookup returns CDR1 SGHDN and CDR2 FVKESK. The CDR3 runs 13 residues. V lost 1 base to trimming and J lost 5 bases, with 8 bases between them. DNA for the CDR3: TGTGCCAGCAGCCAAGTAGGGGGGACTGAAGCTTTCTTT. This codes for CASSQVGGTEAFF.

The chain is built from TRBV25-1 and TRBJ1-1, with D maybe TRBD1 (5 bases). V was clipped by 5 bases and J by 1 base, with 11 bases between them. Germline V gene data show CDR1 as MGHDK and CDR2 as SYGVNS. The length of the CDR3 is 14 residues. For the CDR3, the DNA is TGTGCCAGCAGTCCCCAGGGATGGAACACTGAAGCTTTCTTT. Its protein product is CASSPQGWNTEAFF.

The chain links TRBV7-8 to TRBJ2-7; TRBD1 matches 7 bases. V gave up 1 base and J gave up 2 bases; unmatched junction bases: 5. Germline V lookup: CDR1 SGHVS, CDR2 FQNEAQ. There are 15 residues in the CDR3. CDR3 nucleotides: TGTGCCAGCAGCTTAGAACTACAGGGGACCTACGAGCAGTACTTC. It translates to CASSLELQGTYEQYF.

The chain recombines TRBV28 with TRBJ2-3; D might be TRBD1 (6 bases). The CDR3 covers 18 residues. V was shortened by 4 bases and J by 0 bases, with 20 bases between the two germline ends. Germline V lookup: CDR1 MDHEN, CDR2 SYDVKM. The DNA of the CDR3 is TGTGCCAGCAGTTCACTCTTCCGGGACACTCCTAGCACAGATACGCAGTATTTT. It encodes CASSSLFRDTPSTDTQYF.

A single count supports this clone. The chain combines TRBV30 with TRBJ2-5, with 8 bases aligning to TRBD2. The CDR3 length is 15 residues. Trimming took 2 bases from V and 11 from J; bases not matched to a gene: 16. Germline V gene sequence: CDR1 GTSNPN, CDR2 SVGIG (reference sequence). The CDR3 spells CAWSILGRGGRVQYF. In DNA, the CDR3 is TGTGCCTGGAGTATCCTCGGGAGGGGGGGTCGGGTGCAGTACTTC.

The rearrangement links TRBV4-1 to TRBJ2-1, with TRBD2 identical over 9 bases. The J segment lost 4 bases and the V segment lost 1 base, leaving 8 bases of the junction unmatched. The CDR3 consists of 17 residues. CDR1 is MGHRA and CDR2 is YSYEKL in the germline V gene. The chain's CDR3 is CASSQGGGRVKYNEQFF. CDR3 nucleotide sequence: TGCGCCAGCAGCCAAGGGGGCGGGAGGGTGAAATACAATGAGCAGTTCTTC.

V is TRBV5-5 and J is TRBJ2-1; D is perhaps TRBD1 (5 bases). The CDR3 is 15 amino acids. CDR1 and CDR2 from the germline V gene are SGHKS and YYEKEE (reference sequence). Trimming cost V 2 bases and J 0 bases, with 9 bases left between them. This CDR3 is CASSLGASSYNEQFF. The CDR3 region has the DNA TGTGCCAGCAGCTTAGGGGCTAGCTCCTACAATGAGCAGTTCTTC.

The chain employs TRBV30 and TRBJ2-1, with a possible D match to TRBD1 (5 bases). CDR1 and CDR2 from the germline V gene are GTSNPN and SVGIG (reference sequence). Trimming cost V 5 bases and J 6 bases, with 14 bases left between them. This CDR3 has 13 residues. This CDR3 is CAWARGRGNEQFF. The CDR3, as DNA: TGTGCCTGGGCTAGGGGAAGGGGCAATGAGCAGTTCTTC.